The clone carrying this TCR beta chain qualifies as medium-sized (0.01 to 0.1%). Its matching antigen is unknown. V lost 0 bases, J lost 2 bases, and 10 bases lay in between. Germline V gives CDR1 LNHNV, CDR2 YYDKDF (reference sequence). The length of the CDR3 is 15 residues. Noted treatment: approximately nine-day PBMC culture with coronavirus spike peptide pools or control peptides (ViraFEST assay). In the ViraFEST assay, peptide-pool expansion preceded TCR sequencing of expanded clonotypes. The sample is drawn from a study of vaccination and CD4 T cells after COVID-19. The Oncomine TCR Beta short-read assay sequenced DNA from cultured CD4+ T cells. From the PCR reads, TCRdb called clonotypes with MiXCR, one entry per CDR3 protein. The sample carries roughly 10,000 distinct CDR3 sequences, 25% recorded once.

The source is a human donor who had recovered from COVID-19. The chain combines TRBV15 with TRBJ2-5; D may be TRBD1 (6 bases). The material sequenced was CD4+ T cells from blood, cultured in vitro, taken after SARS-CoV-2 vaccination. In DNA, the CDR3 is TGTGCCACCAGCAGAGATGGGGGCAGACAAGAGACCCAGTACTTC. Protein sequence: CATSRDGGRQETQYF.